Listed below are T cell receptor beta chains from one sample, sequenced in a study of CD8 T cells in ankylosing spondylitis. TCRdb re-called the 5' RACE reads with MiXCR, one entry per CDR3 protein. The sample comprises 100,000 or so distinct CDR3 sequences, 20% to 30% of which are singletons, and 12% rests with the top ten. The sample was synovial fluid, either unsorted or a sorted T cell fraction (not recorded which). These receptors were obtained from a male donor with ankylosing spondylitis. Each CDR3 is given with its conserved first and last residue. Only some rows state a clone size, as once, few, many or a class for expanded clones.

v_call: TRBV24-1
clone_size: few
cdr3_aa: CATSDRGTDGGYTF

v_call: TRBV20-1
clone_size: few
cdr3_aa: CSASPGGIQYF

v_call: TRBV5-1
clone_size: few
cdr3_aa: CASSIRQTGELFF

v_call: TRBV5-6
clone_size: .
cdr3_aa: CASSGQSQETQYF

v_call: TRBV5-8
clone_size: few
cdr3_aa: CASSLVLSYTF

v_call: TRBV5-1
clone_size: .
cdr3_aa: CASSLDRRETQYF

v_call: TRBV11-2
clone_size: .
cdr3_aa: CASSRTSGRRSDTQYF

v_call: TRBV20-1
clone_size: .
cdr3_aa: CSASRGTEAFF

v_call: TRBV9
clone_size: .
cdr3_aa: CASSVGTGAETQYF

v_call: TRBV7-2
clone_size: few
cdr3_aa: CASSPRGGAYNEQFF

v_call: TRBV29-1
clone_size: few
cdr3_aa: CSVEVSGNTIYF

v_call: TRBV27
clone_size: few
cdr3_aa: CASSLKPDRVTYGYTF

v_call: TRBV27
clone_size: few
cdr3_aa: CASRDTNTDTQYF

v_call: TRBV11-3
clone_size: .
cdr3_aa: CASSLERQETQYF

v_call: TRBV2
clone_size: .
cdr3_aa: CASRDRGVGEQYF

v_call: TRBV29-1
clone_size: .
cdr3_aa: CSVSNVGQGSYEQYF